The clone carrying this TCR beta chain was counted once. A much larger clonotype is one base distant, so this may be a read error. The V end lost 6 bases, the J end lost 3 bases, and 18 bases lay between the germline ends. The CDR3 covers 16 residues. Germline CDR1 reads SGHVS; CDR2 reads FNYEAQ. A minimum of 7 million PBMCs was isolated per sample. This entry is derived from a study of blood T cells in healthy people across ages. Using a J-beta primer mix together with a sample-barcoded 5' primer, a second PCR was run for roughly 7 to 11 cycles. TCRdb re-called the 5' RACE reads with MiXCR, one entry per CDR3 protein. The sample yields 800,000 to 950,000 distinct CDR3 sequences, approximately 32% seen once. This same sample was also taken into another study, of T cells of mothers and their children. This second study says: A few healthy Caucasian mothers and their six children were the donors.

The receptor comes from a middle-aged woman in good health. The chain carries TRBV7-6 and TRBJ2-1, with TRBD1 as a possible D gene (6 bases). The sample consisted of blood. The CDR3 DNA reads TGTGCCAGCAGGGGGTTCGGCCGGGACATCTACAATGAGCAGTTCTTC. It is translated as CASRGFGRDIYNEQFF.